This T cell receptor (beta chain) was retrieved from a study of T cell repertoires in cytomegalovirus infection. Overall study: CMV infection plus the matching HLA type was flagged by public TCR beta signatures.

Trimming took off 3 bases at V and 1 base at J, with 3 bases between the two ends. This CDR3 has 12 amino acids. CDR1 MDHEN and CDR2 SYDVKM come from the germline V gene. General study results and limits: CMV-specific TCR beta clonotypes restricted by HLA-C dominated the ex vivo response. Frequencies of public TCR beta families were cumulated, and this identified carriers of CMV plus the relevant HLA.

TCRdb itself ran the reads through MiXCR, one entry per CDR3 protein. The sample includes about 140,000 distinct CDR3 sequences, 5.5% to 7% of them seen just once. This clonotype occurred many times. Its specificity is unknown. The sequence came from a human donor in good health (CMV status not recorded). Some clones in this sample may be carry-over from other donors' samples. Sequencing was carried out using PBMCs. This chain uses TRBV28 with TRBJ1-1; no clear D gene. CDR3 in DNA: TGTGCCAGCAGTTTCCAGAACACTGAAGCTTTCTTT. Protein sequence: CASSFQNTEAFF.